This passage covers 5 T cell receptor beta chains from one sample sequenced in a study of CD8 T cells in ankylosing spondylitis. TCRdb redid the calling of the 5' RACE reads with MiXCR, one entry per CDR3 protein. Seen here are tens of thousands of distinct CDR3 sequences, 27% observed once, and the top ten hold around 56%. The material sequenced was blood, either unsorted or a sorted T cell fraction (not recorded which). The receptor source for this set is a male donor with ankylosing spondylitis or in good health (not recorded which).

This clonotype came up a few times. The V and J genes are TRBV9 and TRBJ2-3, with 10 bases that match TRBD1. The CDR3 spans 15 residues. Germline-derived CDR1 and CDR2 are SGDLS and YYNGEE. The V gene end was trimmed by 6 bases and the J gene end by 4 bases; junction bases not matched to a gene: 8. The CDR3 DNA is TGTGCCAGCAACGCTGGACAGGGGGAGTCAGATACGCAGTATTTT. It is translated as CASNAGQGESDTQYF.

The chain joins TRBV15 to TRBJ2-1, with 9 bases fitting TRBD2. Germline-derived CDR1 and CDR2 are LNHNV and YYDKDF (reference sequence). The CDR3 contains 16 residues. V shed 1 base, J shed 5 bases, and the junction held 6 bases outside the gene matches. Written as DNA, the CDR3 is TGTGCCACCAGCAGAGTTAGCGGGAGCTTAAACAATGAGCAGTTCTTC. It yields the protein CATSRVSGSLNNEQFF.

This clonotype was recorded at least ten times. This chain links TRBV5-8 with TRBJ2-5; weak D call: TRBD1 (8 bases). The V end was cut by 3 bases, the J end by 1 base, with 16 bases between. CDR1 and CDR2 from the germline V gene are SGHTS and YDEGEE. There are 16 residues in the CDR3. This chain's CDR3 is CASSYDRGGPQETQYF. The CDR3 DNA sequence: TGTGCCAGCAGCTATGACAGGGGAGGGCCCCAAGAGACCCAGTACTTC.

There are a few counts of this clonotype. V gene TRBV15 combines with J gene TRBJ2-6; D remains ambiguous. Germline V gene sequence: CDR1 LNHNV, CDR2 YYDKDF (reference sequence). This CDR3 has 19 amino acids. Deletions cut 0 bases from V and 1 base from J, with 16 bases between. Here the CDR3 DNA reads TGTGCCACCAGCAGAGATTTGGTCCAGGAATTGTCTGGGGCCAACGTCCTGACTTTC. Encoded protein: CATSRDLVQELSGANVLTF.

This sequence joins TRBV10-3 and TRBJ2-7; 9 bases match TRBD1. Per the germline V gene, CDR1 is ENHRY and CDR2 is SYGVKD. The CDR3 has 15 residues. The V segment lost 6 bases and the J segment 6 bases; nucleotides outside the gene matches: 12. In DNA form, the CDR3 reads TGTGCCATCAGCCCGGGACAGGGCCCCCTCGGCGAGCAGTACTTC. Protein: CAISPGQGPLGEQYF.